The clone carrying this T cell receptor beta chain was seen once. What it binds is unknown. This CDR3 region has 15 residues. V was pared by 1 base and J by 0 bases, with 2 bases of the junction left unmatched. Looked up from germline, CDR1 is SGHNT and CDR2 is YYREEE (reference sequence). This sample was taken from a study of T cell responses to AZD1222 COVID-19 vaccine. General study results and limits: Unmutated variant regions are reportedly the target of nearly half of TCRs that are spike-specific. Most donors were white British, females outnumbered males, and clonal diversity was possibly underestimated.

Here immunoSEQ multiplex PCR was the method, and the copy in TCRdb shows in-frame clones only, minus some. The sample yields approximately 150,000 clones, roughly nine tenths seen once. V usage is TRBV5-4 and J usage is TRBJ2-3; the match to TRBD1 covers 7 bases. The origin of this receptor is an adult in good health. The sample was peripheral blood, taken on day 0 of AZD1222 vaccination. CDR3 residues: CASSLLQGSTDTQYF. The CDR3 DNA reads TGTGCCAGCAGCTTGCTACAGGGGAGCACAGATACGCAGTATTTT.